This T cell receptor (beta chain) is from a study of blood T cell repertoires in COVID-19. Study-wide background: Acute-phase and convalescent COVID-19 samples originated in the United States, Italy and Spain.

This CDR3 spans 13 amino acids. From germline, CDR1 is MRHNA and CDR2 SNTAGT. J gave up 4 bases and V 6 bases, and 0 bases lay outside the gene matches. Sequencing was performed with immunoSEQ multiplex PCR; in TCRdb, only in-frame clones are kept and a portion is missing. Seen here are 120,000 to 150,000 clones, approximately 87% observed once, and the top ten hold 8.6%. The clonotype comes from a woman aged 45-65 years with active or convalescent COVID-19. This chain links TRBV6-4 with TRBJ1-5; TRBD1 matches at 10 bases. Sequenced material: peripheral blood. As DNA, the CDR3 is TGTGCCAGCAGGGACAGGGGGAATCAGCCCCAGCATTTT. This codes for CASRDRGNQPQHF.